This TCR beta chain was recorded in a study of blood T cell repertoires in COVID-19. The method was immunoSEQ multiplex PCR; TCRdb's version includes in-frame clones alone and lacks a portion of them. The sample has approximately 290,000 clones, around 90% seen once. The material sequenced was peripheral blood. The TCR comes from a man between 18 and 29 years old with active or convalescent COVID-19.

The DNA for the CDR3 is TGTGCCACCAGCAACACACCAAGGACAGGGTTCAGTAACATATTCTATGAGCAGTACTTC. Protein sequence: CATSNTPRTGFSNIFYEQYF. J is TRBJ2-7 and V is TRBV15, with 8 positions matching TRBD1. The CDR3 has 20 residues. Germline CDR1 is LNHNV and CDR2 is YYDKDF (reference sequence). The ends lost 4 bases at V and 7 bases at J; junction bases unmatched: 27.